A single sample is the source of the 27 T cell receptor beta chains below, sequenced in a study of OX40 agonist ivuxolimab in advanced cancers. The protocol was immunoSEQ multiplex PCR, while the TCRdb copy is restricted to in-frame clones and leaves out a portion. The sample includes around 99,000 clones, about 90% of them seen just once. Source: CD4+ or CD8+ T cells sorted from blood, taken in a trial of the OX40 agonist ivuxolimab. The receptors shown here come from an adult with an advanced solid tumor such as melanoma, head and neck, liver or kidney cancer.

The CDR3 spells CASQDSDNQPQHF. The CDR3 nucleotides read TGTGCCTCCCAGGACAGCGATAATCAGCCCCAGCATTTT. This chain joins TRBV10-3 and TRBJ1-5, with D perhaps TRBD1 (6 bases). Germline V CDR1 and CDR2: ENHRY, SYGVKD. The V gene lost 11 bases and the J gene lost 4 bases, with 15 bases spanning the gap. The CDR3 spans 13 residues.

This CDR3 is CASSLGPLAASYNEQFF. The CDR3, as DNA: TGTGCCAGTAGTCTTGGCCCTCTAGCGGCATCCTACAATGAGCAGTTCTTC. The J gene is TRBJ2-1, the V gene TRBV19; 7 nucleotides agree with TRBD2. CDR3 length: 17 amino acids. V dropped 5 bases and J dropped 1; count of bases not matched to a gene: 11. Germline V lookup: CDR1 LNHDA, CDR2 SQIVND (reference sequence).

The sample holds a few counts of this clone. The V and J genes are TRBV7-9 and TRBJ1-2; no clear D gene. Trimming shortened V by 7 bases and J by 4 bases, and 13 bases separated the two germline ends. This CDR3 has 13 residues. Germline loops: CDR1 SEHNR, CDR2 FQNEAQ (reference sequence). The CDR3 loop reads CASNMRGGYGYTF. The DNA for the CDR3 is TGTGCCAGCAACATGCGGGGAGGCTATGGCTACACCTTC.

To note about this clone: The junction departs from the called germline gene at one end, perhaps through a read error. The rearrangement links TRBV4-1 to TRBJ1-1; 8 bases agree with TRBD1. Germline V CDR1 and CDR2: MGHRA, YSYEKL. CDR3 length equals 17 residues. CDR3 DNA sequence: TGCGCCAGCAGTCAAGGACCCAGGGGGCGGAAGAACACTGAAGCTTTCTTT. Translating gives CASSQGPRGRKNTEAFF.

The chain couples TRBV6-5 to TRBJ2-1, with 12 bases aligning to TRBD2. V lost 6 bases and J lost 12; bases outside the gene matches: 9. This CDR3 is built from 14 residues. From germline, CDR1 is MNHEY and CDR2 SVGAGI. This CDR3 is CASSLAGGPSGQFF. CDR3 bases: TGTGCCAGCAGCCTAGCGGGAGGGCCCTCTGGGCAGTTCTTC.

The rearrangement joins TRBV27 to TRBJ2-1, with TRBD2 identical over 13 bases. J lost 3 bases, V lost 5 bases, and 10 bases had no gene match. This CDR3 spans 18 amino acids. The germline gives CDR1 MNHEY, CDR2 SMNVEV (reference sequence). Here the CDR3 DNA reads TGTGCCAGCAGTCAACTAGCGGGAGGGCTCGGTCTCTACAATGAGCAGTTCTTC. Amino acids: CASSQLAGGLGLYNEQFF.

The J gene is TRBJ1-1, the V gene TRBV9; D call uncertain. V shed 4 bases and J shed 1 base, with 8 bases lying between them. CDR1 is SGDLS and CDR2 is YYNGEE in the germline V gene. The CDR3 loop spans 13 amino acids. CDR3 loop: CASSRGQNTEAFF. The CDR3 bases are TGTGCCAGCAGCCGGGGTCAGAACACTGAAGCTTTCTTT.

The CDR3 spells CASKRTSTYTDTQYF. DNA for the CDR3: TGTGCCAGCAAGCGGACGTCCACATACACAGATACGCAGTATTTT. This chain connects TRBV2 to TRBJ2-3, with D possibly matching TRBD2 (5 bases). Germline CDR1 reads SNHLY; CDR2 reads FYNNEI. The ends were cut back, 7 bases at V and 2 bases at J, with 16 bases in the middle. CDR3 length equals 15 residues.

CDR3 sequence (DNA): TGTGCCAGCAGCTTGTCTCCCAGCTACGAGCAGTACTTC. Its protein product is CASSLSPSYEQYF. The chain joins TRBV11-3 to TRBJ2-7, with D hard to call. Germline lookup yields CDR1 SGHNT and CDR2 YENEEA. The length of the CDR3 is 13 residues. V was shortened by 3 bases and J by 3 bases, with 9 bases between the two germline ends.

CDR3 sequence reads: CATRQGANEKLFF. CDR3 in DNA: TGTGCCACCCGACAGGGGGCTAATGAAAAACTGTTTTTT. This chain uses TRBV19 with TRBJ1-4; the match to TRBD1 covers 9 bases. CDR1 LNHDA and CDR2 SQIVND come from the germline V gene (reference sequence). This CDR3 contains 13 residues. V gave up 10 bases and J gave up 3 bases; unmatched junction bases: 3.

The chain links TRBV19 to TRBJ2-7; TRBD1 agrees at 7 bases. The length of the CDR3 is 14 residues. The V segment lost 7 bases and the J segment 3 bases; nucleotides outside the gene matches: 9. Germline loops: CDR1 LNHDA, CDR2 SQIVND (reference sequence). CDR3 nucleotide sequence: TGTGCCAGTAATGCCGGGACAGCTGTCTACGAGCAGTACTTC. Protein sequence: CASNAGTAVYEQYF.

The sample holds a few counts of this clone. The J gene is TRBJ1-3, the V gene TRBV30; D is unresolved. The germline gives CDR1 GTSNPN, CDR2 SVGIG (reference sequence). CDR3 length: 15 amino acids. Deletions cut 2 bases from V and 4 bases from J, with 15 bases between. The CDR3 DNA sequence: TGTGCCTGGAGTAAAAGTAGGTTCGGCGGAAACACCATATATTTT. This gives the protein CAWSKSRFGGNTIYF.

The chain is built from TRBV7-7 and TRBJ1-5, with D perhaps matching TRBD1 (6 bases). This CDR3 is built from 13 residues. The ends were cut back, 5 bases at V and 3 bases at J, with 8 bases in the middle. The V gene's germline CDR1 is SSHAT and CDR2 FNYEAQ (reference sequence). CDR3 region: CASSRDINQPQHF. For the CDR3, the DNA is TGTGCCAGCAGCAGGGACATCAATCAGCCCCAGCATTTT. Variable domain in full (rest from reference TRBV7-7 and TRBJ1-5): GAGVSQSPRYKVTKRGQDVTLRCDPISSHATLYWYQQALGQGPEFLTYFNYEAQPDKSGLPSDRFSAERPEGSISTLTIQRTEQRDSAMYRCASSRDINQPQHFGDGTRLSIL.

The rearrangement uses TRBV14 and TRBJ1-5; D call uncertain. This CDR3 has 12 amino acids. Germline V gene data show CDR1 as SGHDN and CDR2 as FVKESK. Trimming pared 1 base from V and 4 bases from J, leaving 2 bases between. The CDR3 sequence is CASSQANQPQHF. CDR3 in DNA: TGTGCCAGCAGCCAAGCAAATCAGCCCCAGCATTTT.

This clone was counted a single time. This rearrangement joins TRBV5-1 to TRBJ1-1; D might be TRBD1 (6 bases). Looked up from germline, CDR1 is SGHRS and CDR2 is YFSETQ. This CDR3 has 15 amino acids. V lost 7 bases and J lost 1, with 17 bases in between. The CDR3: CASRGLQVRNTEAFF. CDR3 DNA sequence: TGCGCCAGCCGGGGGCTACAGGTGCGGAACACTGAAGCTTTCTTT.

The chain carries TRBV6-1 and TRBJ2-7, with D perhaps given as TRBD1 or TRBD2 (5 bases each). The CDR3 extends over 14 amino acids. CDR1 MNHNS and CDR2 SASEGT come from the germline V gene. V dropped 4 bases and J dropped 0 bases, with 10 bases sitting between them. CDR3: CASSAGPVSYEQYF. CDR3 bases: TGTGCCAGCAGTGCGGGACCAGTCTCCTACGAGCAGTACTTC.

For the CDR3, the DNA is TGTGCCAGCAGTCCCAACGCGGCTCCCGAGAGGCCCCAGCATTTT. It codes for CASSPNAAPERPQHF. The chain uses TRBV6-5 and TRBJ1-5, with unresolved D. Between the trimmed V and J ends, which lost 5 bases and 9 bases, there was a span of 20 bases. The CDR3 extends over 15 amino acids. From germline, CDR1 is MNHEY and CDR2 SVGAGI.

The CDR3 DNA is TGCAGCGCCTCAGTACTTGACACTGAAGCTTTCTTT. Protein: CSASVLDTEAFF. The rearrangement joins TRBV29-1 to TRBJ1-1, with D unclear. Trimming took off 7 bases at V and 3 bases at J, with 12 bases between the two ends. CDR1 SQVTM and CDR2 ANQGSEA come from the germline V gene. The CDR3 contains 12 residues.

The rearrangement uses TRBV30 and TRBJ2-3; D gene ambiguous. CDR1 is GTSNPN, CDR2 SVGIG, per germline (reference sequence). There are 14 residues in the CDR3. The V and J ends lost 2 bases and 0 bases respectively, with 9 bases between them. The CDR3 DNA reads TGTGCCTGGAGTCGGCTAACTAGCACAGATACGCAGTATTTT. Translation: CAWSRLTSTDTQYF.

This sequence joins TRBV19 and TRBJ1-2, with D tentatively TRBD1 (5 bases). Per germline, CDR1 LNHDA and CDR2 SQIVND (reference sequence). V gave up 6 bases and J gave up 4 bases, with 15 bases separating them. The CDR3 is 14 residues long. This CDR3 is CASSQGFSGYGYTF. CDR3 bases: TGTGCCAGTAGCCAGGGTTTTTCGGGCTATGGCTACACCTTC.

The chain is built from TRBV5-1 and TRBJ1-5, with no clear D. Trimming stripped 1 base from V and 2 bases from J, with 13 bases between. CDR1 SGHRS and CDR2 YFSETQ come from the germline V gene. This CDR3 has 16 residues. This CDR3 reads CASSLRRKEGNQPQHF. Written as DNA, the CDR3 is TGCGCCAGCAGCTTGCGTCGTAAAGAGGGCAATCAGCCCCAGCATTTT.

The chain has TRBV5-1 and TRBJ1-1, with 7 positions matching TRBD1. The CDR3 extends over 13 amino acids. Germline CDR1 and CDR2: SGHRS and YFSETQ. With 4 bases clipped from V and 3 bases from J, the junction kept 3 bases outside the gene matches. The CDR3 DNA is TGCGCCAGCAGCCTAGGACAGGACACTGAAGCTTTCTTT. As protein: CASSLGQDTEAFF.

The J gene is TRBJ2-7, the V gene TRBV18; D unresolved. Trimming removed 4 bases at V and 6 bases at J, with 13 bases between. The length of the CDR3 is 13 residues. CDR1 is KGHSH and CDR2 is LQKENI in the germline V gene. The CDR3 nucleotides are TGTGCCAGCTCACTTAAGAACTTGGGCGAGCAGTACTTC. Translation gives CASSLKNLGEQYF.

Concerning this clone itself: An end of the junction does not agree with germline; a read error may underlie this. V is TRBV4-1 and J is TRBJ2-3, with 10 nucleotides matching TRBD2. CDR1 is MGHRA and CDR2 is YSYEKL in the germline V gene. The CDR3 sequence is 17 residues long. The CDR3 DNA reads as TGCGCCAGCAGCCAGATCATAGCGGGAGGTAGCAGAGATACGCAGTATTTT. It codes for CASSQIIAGGSRDTQYF.

The chain joins TRBV19 to TRBJ1-5; D is perhaps TRBD1 (6 bases). The CDR3 runs 16 residues. Germline V gene sequence: CDR1 LNHDA, CDR2 SQIVND (reference sequence). V shed 5 bases and J shed 4 bases, with 18 bases lying between them. CDR3 in amino acids: CASSSKDRTSNQPQHF. The CDR3 DNA sequence: TGTGCCAGTAGTTCCAAGGACAGAACGTCAAATCAGCCCCAGCATTTT. The variable domain in full, completed from reference TRBV19 and TRBJ1-5, reads DGGITQSPKYLFRKEGQNVTLSCEQNLNHDAMYWYRQDPGQGLRLIYYSQIVNDFQKGDIAEGYSVSREKKESFPLTVTSAQKNPTAFYLCASSSKDRTSNQPQHFGDGTRLSIL.

This rearrangement joins TRBV6-1 to TRBJ1-2; maybe TRBD1 (6 bases). Germline assignment: CDR1 MNHNS and CDR2 SASEGT. The V end lost 5 bases, the J end lost 9 bases, and 10 bases lay between the germline ends. CDR3 size: 11 residues. The CDR3 region is CASSFRGSYTF. As DNA, the CDR3 is TGTGCCAGCAGTTTCAGGGGAAGCTACACCTTC.

The genes are TRBV19 and TRBJ2-5; TRBD2 might be the D (5 bases). The V gene's germline CDR1 is LNHDA and CDR2 SQIVND (reference sequence). This CDR3 contains 14 residues. The germline V and J ends were trimmed by 5 bases and 9 bases, with 19 bases remaining between them. CDR3 sequence: CASSPTIPFPSQYF. The CDR3 nucleotides are TGTGCCAGTAGTCCGACTATTCCGTTCCCGTCCCAGTACTTC.